The sample holds one count of the clone carrying this T cell receptor (beta chain). CDR3 size: 13 residues. Germline loops: CDR1 SGHAT, CDR2 FQNNGV. V lost 4 bases to trimming and J lost 8 bases, with 11 bases between them. The data originate from a study of T cell responses to AZD1222 COVID-19 vaccine. Profiled with immunoSEQ multiplex PCR; TCRdb holds only in-frame clones, not every one. The sample has 240,000 or so clones, 90% to 95% seen once. Sequenced here: peripheral blood, sampled on day 0 of AZD1222 vaccination. The sequence came from an adult in good health. V gene TRBV11-2 combines with J gene TRBJ1-4, with D uncertain. CDR3 sequence reads: CASSSYGREKLFF. CDR3 sequence (DNA): TGTGCCAGCAGCTCGTACGGCCGGGAAAAACTGTTTTTT.